The 24 T cell receptor beta chains listed next were all sequenced from one sample in a study of blood T cells in healthy people across ages. Then a second PCR, running roughly 6 to 12 cycles, was carried out with a sample-barcoded 5' primer and a J-beta primer mix. TCRdb re-analysed the 5' RACE reads in MiXCR, keeping a single row per CDR3 protein. This table has 630,000 or so distinct CDR3 sequences, approximately 29% appearing once. The sequenced sample was blood. These receptors originate from an elderly woman in good health.

This clonotype was counted many times. The gene calls are TRBV7-2 and TRBJ2-7; 7 nucleotides agree with TRBD1. CDR3 length: 14 amino acids. Losses at the gene ends were 4 bases for V and 3 bases for J; bases not matched to a gene: 6. Germline V gene data show CDR1 as SGHTA and CDR2 as FQGNSA. The CDR3: CASSSEGAFYEQYF. In DNA, the CDR3 is TGTGCCAGCAGCTCCGAGGGGGCGTTCTACGAGCAGTACTTC.

The J gene is TRBJ2-1, the V gene TRBV12-3 or TRBV12-4; 7 bases align to TRBD2. The trim removed 7 bases at V and 8 bases at J, leaving 14 bases unmatched. The CDR3 runs 15 residues. CDR3 sequence: CASNKPRGEIDEQFF. CDR3 sequence (DNA): TGTGCCAGCAACAAACCCCGGGGGGAGATCGATGAGCAGTTCTTC.

The chain links TRBV29-1 to TRBJ2-5; a possible D gene is TRBD2 (5 bases). V shed 7 bases and J shed 6 bases, with 15 bases lying between them. Germline CDR1 reads SQVTM; CDR2 reads ANQGSEA. The CDR3 is 12 amino acids. Written as DNA, the CDR3 is TGCAGCGCCAAAGAGGGAACCAAGACCCAGTACTTC. Translating it yields CSAKEGTKTQYF.

The V and J genes are TRBV7-9 and TRBJ2-7, with TRBD1 identical over 10 bases. Germline CDR1 reads SEHNR; CDR2 reads FQNEAQ (reference sequence). The CDR3 spans 18 residues. V shed 5 bases, J shed 0 bases, and the junction held 13 bases outside the gene matches. Here the CDR3 reads CASSPPWGQGSLSYEQYF. The CDR3 DNA is TGTGCCAGCAGCCCTCCGTGGGGACAGGGGTCTCTCTCCTACGAGCAGTACTTC.

This rearrangement joins TRBV12-3 or TRBV12-4 to TRBJ2-1; D might be TRBD2 (5 bases). The CDR3 has 15 residues. V lost 4 bases, J lost 4 bases, and 14 bases lay in between. CDR3 region: CASSSGELQYNEQFF. CDR3 nucleotides: TGTGCCAGCAGTTCCGGGGAGCTTCAATACAATGAGCAGTTCTTC.

Only a few counts were recorded for this clonotype. This chain links TRBV5-6 with TRBJ2-1; 7 bases are shared with TRBD2. CDR1 and CDR2 (germline): SGHDT, YYEEEE. V lost 0 bases and J lost 12; bases outside the gene matches: 3. There are 12 residues in the CDR3. CDR3 sequence (DNA): TGTGCCAGCAGCTTGGGCGGGGGTGGGCAGTTCTTC. Its protein product is CASSLGGGGQFF. Drawing the rest from reference TRBV5-6 and TRBJ2-1, the complete variable domain is DAGVTQSPTHLIKTRGQQVTLRCSPKSGHDTVSWYQQALGQGPQFIFQYYEEEERQRGNFPDRFSGHQFPNYSSELNVNALLLGDSALYLCASSLGGGGQFFGPGTRLTVL.

The chain is built from TRBV20-1 and TRBJ2-3; 10 bases fit TRBD2. This CDR3 region has 17 residues. J gave up 5 bases and V 6 bases, and 17 bases lay outside the gene matches. Germline CDR1 and CDR2: DFQATT and SNEGSKA (reference sequence). CDR3 nucleotides: TGCAGTGCCAGTCCTCCAGCGGGAGGGAGGAAGGAAGATACGCAGTATTTT. Amino acids: CSASPPAGGRKEDTQYF.

This chain uses TRBV18 with TRBJ2-1, with TRBD2 matching 8 bases. The V segment lost 6 bases and the J segment 7 bases; nucleotides outside the gene matches: 17. Per germline, CDR1 KGHSH and CDR2 LQKENI. The CDR3 contains 17 residues. The CDR3 loop reads CASSPTNRRGAGNEQFF. In nucleotides, the CDR3 is TGTGCCAGCTCCCCAACAAACCGGCGGGGGGCCGGGAATGAGCAGTTCTTC.

This clonotype was found a few times. One end of the junction does not line up with germline, which may come from a read error. The J gene is TRBJ2-1, the V gene TRBV10-3; 10 nucleotides line up with TRBD2. The CDR3 covers 15 residues. CDR1 and CDR2 (germline): ENHRY, SYGVKD. The CDR3 protein is CAISGPSGSRDEQFF. The CDR3 nucleotides are TGTGCCATCAGTGGCCCTAGCGGGAGCAGGGATGAACAGTTCTTC.

A word on this clonotype: One end of the junction fails to match germline, which may point to a read error. The chain links TRBV20-1 to TRBJ2-5, with TRBD1 matching 8 bases. This CDR3 has 15 amino acids. Germline V gene data show CDR1 as DFQATT and CDR2 as SNEGSKA (reference sequence). The CDR3 protein is CSTRDADRVGETQYF. The CDR3 DNA sequence: TGCAGTACTAGAGATGCGGACAGGGTTGGAGAGACCCAGTACTTC.

In this sample, this clonotype turned up many times. The rearrangement joins TRBV15 to TRBJ2-7; D unclear. The CDR3 length is 16 residues. Trimming took 5 bases from V and 2 from J, leaving 19 bases between them. The germline V gene has CDR1 LNHNV and CDR2 YYDKDF (reference sequence). CDR3 DNA sequence: TGTGCCACCAGCCGTACCCCGACGGGTGACACCTACGAGCAGTACTTC. Its protein product is CATSRTPTGDTYEQYF. Full variable domain (outside the CDR3, taken from reference TRBV15 and TRBJ2-7): DAMVIQNPRYQVTQFGKPVTLSCSQTLNHNVMYWYQQKSSQAPKLLFHYYDKDFNNEADTPDNFQSRRPNTSFCFLDIRSPGLGDTAMYLCATSRTPTGDTYEQYFGPGTRLTVT.

This clonotype was observed a handful of times. The chain combines TRBV7-2 with TRBJ1-6, with no clear D. V lost 4 bases and J lost 10, with 14 bases in between. The CDR3 covers 14 residues. Germline CDR1 and CDR2: SGHTA and FQGNSA. CDR3 residues: CASSSREGGSPLHF. The CDR3, as DNA: TGTGCCAGCAGCTCCCGGGAGGGCGGATCACCCCTCCACTTT.

There are many counts of this clonotype. V and J are TRBV5-1 and TRBJ2-1; D gene ambiguous. The CDR3 has 13 amino acids. Trimming stripped 1 base from V and 7 bases from J, with 9 bases between. The germline V gene has CDR1 SGHRS and CDR2 YFSETQ. The CDR3 DNA reads as TGCGCCAGCAGCTTGTTATTCGGGAATGAGCAGTTCTTC. As protein: CASSLLFGNEQFF.

This clonotype was recorded a few times. The J gene is TRBJ2-3, the V gene TRBV6-1; 11 bases line up with TRBD2. Germline values: CDR1 MNHNS, CDR2 SASEGT. Trimming removed 4 bases from V and 2 bases from J; junction bases left unmatched: 5. There are 16 residues in the CDR3. Here the CDR3 DNA reads TGTGCCAGCAGTGCGATAGCGGGGGGGCTCACAGATACGCAGTATTTT. It specifies CASSAIAGGLTDTQYF.

This clonotype has just a few counts. This chain uses TRBV7-2 with TRBJ1-1; 9 bases map to TRBD1. The CDR3 covers 14 residues. Germline V lookup: CDR1 SGHTA, CDR2 FQGNSA. V was clipped by 1 base and J by 8 bases; unmatched bases: 5. In nucleotides, the CDR3 is TGTGCCAGCAGCTTAGGATCGGGACAGGGAGAAGCTTTCTTT. Its protein is CASSLGSGQGEAFF. Filled out from reference TRBV7-2 and TRBJ1-1, the complete variable domain reads GAGVSQSPSNKVTEKGKDVELRCDPISGHTALYWYRQSLGQGLEFLIYFQGNSAPDKSGLPSDRFSAERTGGSVSTLTIQRTQQEDSAVYLCASSLGSGQGEAFFGQGTRLTVV.

This clonotype was recorded at least ten times. The chain carries TRBV27 and TRBJ1-5, with no clear D. V was shortened by 4 bases and J by 3 bases, with 4 bases between the two germline ends. The germline V gene has CDR1 MNHEY and CDR2 SMNVEV (reference sequence). The CDR3 extends over 12 amino acids. This CDR3 reads CASSSHNQPQHF. CDR3 sequence (DNA): TGTGCCAGCAGTTCCCACAATCAGCCCCAGCATTTT.

This rearrangement joins TRBV11-2 to TRBJ2-7; 8 positions agree with TRBD1. CDR1 SGHAT and CDR2 FQNNGV come from the germline V gene. V lost 4 bases to trimming and J lost 12 bases; unmatched junction nucleotides: 5. The CDR3 has 11 residues. CDR3 protein: CASSSRGPGYF. CDR3 DNA: TGTGCCAGCAGCTCCAGGGGGCCCGGGTACTTC.

The rearrangement joins TRBV20-1 to TRBJ2-1; D gene uncertain. Deletions cut 6 bases from V and 5 bases from J, with 5 bases between. The CDR3 consists of 10 residues. Per germline, CDR1 DFQATT and CDR2 SNEGSKA (reference sequence). Here the CDR3 reads CSALNNEQFF. CDR3 sequence (DNA): TGCAGTGCCCTCAACAATGAGCAGTTCTTC.

The chain uses TRBV7-2 and TRBJ1-1; the match to TRBD1 covers 11 bases. V trimming: 0 bases; J trimming: 4 bases; junction bases outside the gene matches: 7. CDR1 and CDR2 from the germline V gene are SGHTA and FQGNSA. CDR3 length equals 17 residues. The chain's CDR3 is CASSLAPRGQGATEAFF. CDR3 in DNA: TGTGCCAGCAGCTTAGCTCCCCGAGGACAGGGGGCCACTGAAGCTTTCTTT.

This chain joins TRBV19 and TRBJ2-3, with 7 bases aligning to TRBD2. The CDR3 is made up of 19 amino acids. Germline CDR1 LNHDA, CDR2 SQIVND (reference sequence). After removal of 5 bases from V and 0 bases from J, the junction contained 17 bases not matched to a gene. In DNA, the CDR3 is TGTGCCAGTAGTTCCCACGCCCCGCTGAGCGGGGAGAGCACAGATACGCAGTATTTT. Amino acid sequence: CASSSHAPLSGESTDTQYF.

J is TRBJ2-4 and V is TRBV25-1, with D maybe TRBD1 (6 bases). Trimming shortened V by 3 bases and J by 15 bases, and 12 bases separated the two germline ends. This CDR3 has 11 residues. Per germline, CDR1 MGHDK and CDR2 SYGVNS. The CDR3 protein is CASSEGRGWYF. The CDR3 DNA is TGTGCCAGCAGTGAGGGCAGGGGATGGTACTTC.

Many counts were recorded for this clonotype. The chain carries TRBV10-3 and TRBJ2-1; 8 bases align to TRBD1. Germline lookup yields CDR1 ENHRY and CDR2 SYGVKD. The CDR3 sequence is 15 residues long. Trimming cost V 3 bases and J 3 bases; bases outside gene matches: 4. The CDR3 sequence is CAISETGGFYNEQFF. CDR3 nucleotides: TGTGCCATCAGTGAAACAGGGGGTTTCTACAATGAGCAGTTCTTC.

The chain employs TRBV11-1 and TRBJ2-3, with 7 bases identical to TRBD2. The V segment lost 1 base and the J segment 8 bases; nucleotides outside the gene matches: 6. CDR1 and CDR2 from the germline V gene are SGHAT and FQDESV (reference sequence). CDR3 length equals 14 residues. The CDR3 is CASSLDSTGGTQYF. The CDR3 bases are TGTGCCAGCAGCTTAGATTCGACGGGAGGTACGCAGTATTTT.

Remarks on this clonotype: A much larger clonotype is one base distant, so this may be a read error. The V gene is TRBV6-2 or TRBV6-3, the J gene TRBJ1-4; a possible D gene is TRBD1 (6 bases). The length of the CDR3 is 17 residues. The germline CDR1 and CDR2 sequences are MNHEY and SVGEGT. V was trimmed by 6 bases and J by 8 bases, leaving 25 bases between them. The CDR3 region is CASSARDKSFRKEKLFF. CDR3 DNA: TGTGCCAGCAGCGCCCGGGACAAATCTTTCCGCAAGGAAAAACTGTTTTTT.